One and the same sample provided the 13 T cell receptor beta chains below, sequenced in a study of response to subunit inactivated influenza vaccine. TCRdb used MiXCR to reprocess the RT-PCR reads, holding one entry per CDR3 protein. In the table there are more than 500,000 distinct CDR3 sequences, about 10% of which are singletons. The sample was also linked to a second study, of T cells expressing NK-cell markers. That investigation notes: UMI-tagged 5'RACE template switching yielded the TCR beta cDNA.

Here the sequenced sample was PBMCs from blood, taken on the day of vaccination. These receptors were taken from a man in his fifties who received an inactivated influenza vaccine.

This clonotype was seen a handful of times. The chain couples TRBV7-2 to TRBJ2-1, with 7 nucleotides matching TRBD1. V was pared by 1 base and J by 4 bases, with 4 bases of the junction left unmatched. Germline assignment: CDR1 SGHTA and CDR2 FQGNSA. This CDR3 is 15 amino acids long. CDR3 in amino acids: CASSLEGAAYNEQFF. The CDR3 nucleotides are TGTGCCAGCAGCTTAGAGGGGGCGGCGTACAATGAGCAGTTCTTC.

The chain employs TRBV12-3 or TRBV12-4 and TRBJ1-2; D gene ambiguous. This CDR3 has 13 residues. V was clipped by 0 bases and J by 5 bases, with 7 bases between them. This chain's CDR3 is CASSLATSYGYTF. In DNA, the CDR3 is TGTGCCAGCAGTTTAGCGACTTCGTATGGCTACACCTTC.

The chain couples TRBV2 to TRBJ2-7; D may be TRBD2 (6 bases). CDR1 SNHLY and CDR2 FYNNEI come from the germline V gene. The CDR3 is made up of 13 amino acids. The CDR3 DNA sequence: TGTTCCCTCGGGGGTTCCCCCTCCTACGAGCAGTACTTC. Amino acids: CSLGGSPSYEQYF.

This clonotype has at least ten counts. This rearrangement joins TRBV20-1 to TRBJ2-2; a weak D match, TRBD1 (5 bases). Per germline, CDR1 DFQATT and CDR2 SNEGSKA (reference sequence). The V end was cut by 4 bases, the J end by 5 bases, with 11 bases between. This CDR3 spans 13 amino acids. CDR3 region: CSAKGARTGELFF. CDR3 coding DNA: TGCAGTGCTAAAGGGGCGCGGACCGGGGAGCTGTTTTTT.

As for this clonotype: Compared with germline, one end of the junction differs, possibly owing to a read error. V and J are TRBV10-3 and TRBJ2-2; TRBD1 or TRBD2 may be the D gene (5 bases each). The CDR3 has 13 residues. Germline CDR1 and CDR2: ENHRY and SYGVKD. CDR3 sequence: CAVSERGTGELFF. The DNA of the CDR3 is TGTGCCGTCAGTGAGAGGGGCACCGGGGAGCTGTTTTTT.

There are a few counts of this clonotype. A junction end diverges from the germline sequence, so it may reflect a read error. The CDR3 reads CASGQRGSYEQYF. The CDR3 nucleotides are TGTGCCAGCGGCCAGCGGGGCTCCTACGAGCAGTACTTC. The V call is TRBV3-1, the J call TRBJ2-7; 7 nucleotides line up with TRBD2. CDR1 is LGHDT and CDR2 is YNNKEL in the germline V gene (reference sequence). The CDR3 contains 13 residues.

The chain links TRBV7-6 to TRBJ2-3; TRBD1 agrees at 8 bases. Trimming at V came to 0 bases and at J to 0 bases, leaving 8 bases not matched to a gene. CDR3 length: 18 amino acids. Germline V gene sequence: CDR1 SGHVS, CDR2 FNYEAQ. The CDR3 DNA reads TGTGCCAGCAGCTTAGCGCCCAGGGGGCCCTCTAGCACAGATACGCAGTATTTT. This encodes CASSLAPRGPSSTDTQYF.

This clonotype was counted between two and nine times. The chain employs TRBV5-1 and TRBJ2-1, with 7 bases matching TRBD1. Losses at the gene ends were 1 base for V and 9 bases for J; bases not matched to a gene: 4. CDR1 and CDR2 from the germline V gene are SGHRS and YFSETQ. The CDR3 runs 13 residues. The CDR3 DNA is TGCGCCAGCAGCTTGCCACAGGGGACTGAGCAGTTCTTC. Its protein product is CASSLPQGTEQFF.

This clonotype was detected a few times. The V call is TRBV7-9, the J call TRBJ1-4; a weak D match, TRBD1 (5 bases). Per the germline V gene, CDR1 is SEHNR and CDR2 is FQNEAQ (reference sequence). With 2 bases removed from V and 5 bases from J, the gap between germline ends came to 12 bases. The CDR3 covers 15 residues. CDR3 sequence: CASSLPGRQNEKLFF. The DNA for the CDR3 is TGTGCCAGCAGCTTACCGGGACGGCAGAATGAAAAACTGTTTTTT.

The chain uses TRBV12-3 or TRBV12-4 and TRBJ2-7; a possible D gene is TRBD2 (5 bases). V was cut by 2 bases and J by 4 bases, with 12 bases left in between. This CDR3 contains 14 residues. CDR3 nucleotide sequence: TGTGCCAGCAGTTTATCCAGCTCGGGGTACGAGCAGTACTTC. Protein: CASSLSSSGYEQYF.

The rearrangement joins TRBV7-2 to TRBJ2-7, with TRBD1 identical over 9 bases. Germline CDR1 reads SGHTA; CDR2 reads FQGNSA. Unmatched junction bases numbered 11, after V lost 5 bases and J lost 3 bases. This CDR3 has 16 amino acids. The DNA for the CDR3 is TGTGCCAGCAGCCCGGGGACAGGGTCCCCTCTCTACGAGCAGTACTTC. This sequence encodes CASSPGTGSPLYEQYF.

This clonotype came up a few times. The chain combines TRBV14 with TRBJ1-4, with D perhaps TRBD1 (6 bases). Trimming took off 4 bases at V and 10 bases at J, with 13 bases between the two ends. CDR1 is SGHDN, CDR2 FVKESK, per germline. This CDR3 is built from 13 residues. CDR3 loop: CASSPQGPVKLFF. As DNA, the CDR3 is TGTGCCAGCAGCCCCCAGGGGCCCGTAAAACTGTTTTTT.

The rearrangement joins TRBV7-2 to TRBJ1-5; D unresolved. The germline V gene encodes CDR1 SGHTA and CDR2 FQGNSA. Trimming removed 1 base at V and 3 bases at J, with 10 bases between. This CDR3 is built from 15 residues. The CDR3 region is CASSLVAVSNQPQHF. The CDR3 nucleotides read TGTGCCAGCAGCTTAGTGGCAGTTTCCAATCAGCCCCAGCATTTT.